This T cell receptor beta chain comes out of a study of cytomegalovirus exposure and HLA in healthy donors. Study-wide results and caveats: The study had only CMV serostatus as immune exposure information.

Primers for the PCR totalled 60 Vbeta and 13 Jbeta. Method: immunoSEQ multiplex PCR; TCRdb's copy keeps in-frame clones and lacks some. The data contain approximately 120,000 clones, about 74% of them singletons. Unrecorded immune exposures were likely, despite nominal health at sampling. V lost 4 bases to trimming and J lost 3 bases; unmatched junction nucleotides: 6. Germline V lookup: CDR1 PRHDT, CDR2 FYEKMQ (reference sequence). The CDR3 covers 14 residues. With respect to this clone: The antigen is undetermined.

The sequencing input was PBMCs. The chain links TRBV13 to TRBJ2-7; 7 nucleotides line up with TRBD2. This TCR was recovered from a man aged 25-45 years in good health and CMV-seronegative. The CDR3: CASSYGGKIYEQYF. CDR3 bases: TGTGCCAGCAGCTACGGGGGGAAGATCTACGAGCAGTACTTC. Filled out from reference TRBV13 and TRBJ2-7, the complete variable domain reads AAGVIQSPRHLIKEKRETATLKCYPIPRHDTVYWYQQGPGQDPQFLISFYEKMQSDKGSIPDRFSAQQFSDYHSELNMSSLELGDSALYFCASSYGGKIYEQYFGPGTRLTVT.